These T cell receptor beta chains were read from a single sample in a study of post-analysis software for immune sequencing data. From the PCR reads, TCRdb called clonotypes with MiXCR, one entry per CDR3 protein. In the table there are around 400,000 distinct CDR3 sequences, approximately 33% of which are singletons. Input material: blood. These receptor sequences come from a girl aged 5-17 years with multiple sclerosis. The CDR3 runs from the conserved cysteine through the conserved F or W. A D gene is named only where the DNA matches it firmly. Rows may omit the clone size; those that give it use once, few, many or a size class.

J gene: TRBJ2-3
V gene: TRBV7-9
D gene: NA
clone size: NA
CDR3 protein: CASNISDTQYF
CDR3 DNA: TGTGCCAGCAACATTAGCGATACGCAGTATTTT

J gene: TRBJ2-1
V gene: TRBV5-1
D gene: NA
clone size: few
CDR3 protein: CASSLGGADNEQFF
CDR3 DNA: TGCGCCAGCAGCCTCGGAGGGGCTGACAATGAGCAGTTCTTC

J gene: TRBJ2-5
V gene: TRBV2
D gene: NA
clone size: NA
CDR3 protein: CASSVDSQETQYF
CDR3 DNA: TGTGCCAGCTCCGTAGACAGCCAAGAGACCCAGTACTTC

J gene: TRBJ2-5
V gene: TRBV18
D gene: NA
clone size: many
CDR3 protein: CASSQGPSQETQYF
CDR3 DNA: TGTGCCAGCTCACAGGGACCCTCCCAAGAGACCCAGTACTTC

J gene: TRBJ2-5
V gene: TRBV11-2
D gene: TRBD1
clone size: NA
CDR3 protein: CASSLGGWGQEETQYF
CDR3 DNA: TGTGCCAGCAGCTTAGGGGGTTGGGGACAGGAAGAGACCCAGTACTTC

J gene: TRBJ2-7
V gene: TRBV20-1
D gene: NA
clone size: few
CDR3 protein: CSARSAETYYEQYF
CDR3 DNA: TGCAGTGCCAGATCGGCAGAGACTTACTACGAGCAGTACTTC

J gene: TRBJ2-1
V gene: TRBV7-2
D gene: TRBD2
clone size: NA
CDR3 protein: CASSFSGGGVYNEQFF
CDR3 DNA: TGTGCCAGCAGCTTCAGTGGCGGGGGGGTCTACAATGAGCAGTTCTTC

J gene: TRBJ1-5
V gene: TRBV28
D gene: TRBD1
clone size: NA
CDR3 protein: CASSLGAGQGFNQPQHF
CDR3 DNA: TGTGCCAGCAGTTTAGGGGCGGGACAGGGATTTAATCAGCCCCAGCATTTT

J gene: TRBJ2-3
V gene: TRBV12-3/TRBV12-4
D gene: TRBD1
clone size: few
CDR3 protein: CASRRDRVSDTQYF
CDR3 DNA: TGTGCCAGCAGACGGGACAGGGTTTCGGATACGCAGTATTTT

J gene: TRBJ1-1
V gene: TRBV11-2
D gene: NA
clone size: NA
CDR3 protein: CASSQLGGDTEAFF
CDR3 DNA: TGTGCCAGCAGCCAACTCGGGGGGGACACTGAAGCTTTCTTT

J gene: TRBJ1-3
V gene: TRBV27
D gene: NA
clone size: NA
CDR3 protein: CASSNREAGNTIYF
CDR3 DNA: TGTGCCAGCAGTAACAGGGAAGCTGGAAACACCATATATTTT

J gene: TRBJ2-7
V gene: TRBV2
D gene: NA
clone size: NA
CDR3 protein: CASRWEYEQYF
CDR3 DNA: TGTGCCAGCAGGTGGGAATACGAGCAGTACTTC

J gene: TRBJ2-5
V gene: TRBV3-1
D gene: NA
clone size: NA
CDR3 protein: CASSRGGEKTQYF
CDR3 DNA: TGTGCCAGCAGCCGAGGAGGTGAAAAGACCCAGTACTTC

J gene: TRBJ2-7
V gene: TRBV12-3/TRBV12-4
D gene: NA
clone size: few
CDR3 protein: CASSPFGLAGWDTYEQYF
CDR3 DNA: TGTGCCAGCAGTCCCTTTGGGCTGGCAGGTTGGGATACCTACGAGCAGTACTTC